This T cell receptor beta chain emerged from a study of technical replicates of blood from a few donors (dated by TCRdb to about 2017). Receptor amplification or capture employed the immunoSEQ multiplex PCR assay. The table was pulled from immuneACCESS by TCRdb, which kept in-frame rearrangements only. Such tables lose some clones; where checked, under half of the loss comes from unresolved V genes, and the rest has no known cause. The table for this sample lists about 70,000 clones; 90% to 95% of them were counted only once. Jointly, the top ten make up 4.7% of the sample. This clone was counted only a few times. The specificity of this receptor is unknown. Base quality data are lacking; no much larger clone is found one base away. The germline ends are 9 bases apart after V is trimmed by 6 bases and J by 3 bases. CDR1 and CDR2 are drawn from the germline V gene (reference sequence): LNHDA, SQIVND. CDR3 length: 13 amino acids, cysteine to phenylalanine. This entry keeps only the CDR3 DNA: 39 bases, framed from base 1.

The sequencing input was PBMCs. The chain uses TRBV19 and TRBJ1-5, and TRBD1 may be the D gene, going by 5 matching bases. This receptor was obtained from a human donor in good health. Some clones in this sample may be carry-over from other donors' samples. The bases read TGTGCCAGTAGGCAGGGTAACAATCAGCCCCAGCATTTT. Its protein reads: CASRQGNNQPQHF. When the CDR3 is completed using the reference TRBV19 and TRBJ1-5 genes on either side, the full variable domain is DGGITQSPKYLFRKEGQNVTLSCEQNLNHDAMYWYRQDPGQGLRLIYYSQIVNDFQKGDIAEGYSVSREKKESFPLTVTSAQKNPTAFYLCASRQGNNQPQHFGDGTRLSIL.